This T cell receptor beta chain was observed in a study of graft-versus-host responses after intestinal transplantation. The wider study: All recipients were given anti-thymocyte globulin induction, and tacrolimus and steroids were then administered for 2 to 3 years. Study findings and constraints: Recipient bone marrow held GvH clones, some seen earlier in ileum or blood. Where graft-donor T cell macrochimerism was present, patients had high graft-versus-host to host-versus-graft clonal ratios in allografts.

As for this clone: Its antigen is unknown.

Trimming at V came to 3 bases and at J to 3 bases, leaving 4 bases not matched to a gene. The CDR3 loop spans 15 amino acids. Germline V CDR1 and CDR2: SGHDN, FVKESK. Here immunoSEQ multiplex PCR was the method, and the copy in TCRdb shows in-frame clones only, minus some. The sample carries about 90,000 clones, approximately 92% recorded once. The chain links TRBV14 to TRBJ2-1; 8 positions agree with TRBD2. The sequencing used unstimulated CD4+ T cells sorted from spleen or lymph node cells, collected before intestinal transplant. The receptor was derived from a human donor who received an intestinal transplant. CDR3 in amino acids: CASSQLAGLYNEQFF. CDR3 sequence (DNA): TGTGCCAGCAGCCAGCTAGCGGGCCTCTACAATGAGCAGTTCTTC. The variable domain in full, completed from reference TRBV14 and TRBJ2-1, reads EAGVTQFPSHSVIEKGQTVTLRCDPISGHDNLYWYRRVMGKEIKFLLHFVKESKQDESGMPNNRFLAERTGGTYSTLKVQPAELEDSGVYFCASSQLAGLYNEQFFGPGTRLTVL.